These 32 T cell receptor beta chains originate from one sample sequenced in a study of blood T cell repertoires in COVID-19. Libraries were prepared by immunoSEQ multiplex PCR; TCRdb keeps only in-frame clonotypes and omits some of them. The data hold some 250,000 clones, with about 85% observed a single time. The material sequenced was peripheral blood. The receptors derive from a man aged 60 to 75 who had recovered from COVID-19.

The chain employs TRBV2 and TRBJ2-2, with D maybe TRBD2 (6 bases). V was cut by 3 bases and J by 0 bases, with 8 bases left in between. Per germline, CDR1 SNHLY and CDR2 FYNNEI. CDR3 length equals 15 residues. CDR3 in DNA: TGTGCCAGCAGTGATTCGGGGGCGAACACCGGGGAGCTGTTTTTT. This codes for CASSDSGANTGELFF.

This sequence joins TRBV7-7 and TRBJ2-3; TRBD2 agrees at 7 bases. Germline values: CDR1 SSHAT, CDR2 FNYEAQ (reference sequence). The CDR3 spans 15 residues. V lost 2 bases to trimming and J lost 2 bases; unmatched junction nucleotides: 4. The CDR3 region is CASSLRTSSTDTQYF. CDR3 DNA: TGTGCCAGCAGCTTACGGACTAGTTCCACAGATACGCAGTATTTT.

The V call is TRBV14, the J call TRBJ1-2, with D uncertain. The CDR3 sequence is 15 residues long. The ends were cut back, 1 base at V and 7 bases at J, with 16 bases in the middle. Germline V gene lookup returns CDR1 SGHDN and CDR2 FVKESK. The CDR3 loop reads CASSQVTRETSGYTF. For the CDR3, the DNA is TGTGCCAGCAGCCAAGTGACCCGGGAAACGTCTGGCTACACCTTC.

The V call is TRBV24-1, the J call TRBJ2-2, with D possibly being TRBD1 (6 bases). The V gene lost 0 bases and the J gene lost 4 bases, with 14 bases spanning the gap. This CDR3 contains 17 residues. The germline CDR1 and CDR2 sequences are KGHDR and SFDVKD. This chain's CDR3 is CATSDLPGHRGTGELFF. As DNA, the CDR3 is TGTGCCACCAGTGATTTGCCGGGACACCGGGGCACCGGGGAGCTGTTTTTT.

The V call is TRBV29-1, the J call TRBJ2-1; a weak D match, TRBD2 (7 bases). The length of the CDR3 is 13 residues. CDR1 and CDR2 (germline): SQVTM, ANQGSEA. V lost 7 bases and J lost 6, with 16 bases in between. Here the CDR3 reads CSAAGGPGNEQFF. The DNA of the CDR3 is TGCAGCGCCGCCGGGGGGCCGGGCAATGAGCAGTTCTTC.

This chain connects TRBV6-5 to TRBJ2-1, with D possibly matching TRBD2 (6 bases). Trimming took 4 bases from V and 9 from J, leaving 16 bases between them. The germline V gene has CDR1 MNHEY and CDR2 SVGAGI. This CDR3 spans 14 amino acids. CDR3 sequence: CASSFRSRGSEQFF. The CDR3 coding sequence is TGTGCCAGCAGTTTCCGGTCCCGGGGGAGTGAGCAGTTCTTC.

The CDR3 coding sequence is TGTGCCAGCAGCGTAGATATTGGGTCCCCGACTATGAACACTGAAGCTTTCTTT. Its protein product is CASSVDIGSPTMNTEAFF. This chain uses TRBV9 with TRBJ1-1, with unresolved D. The CDR3 extends over 18 amino acids. Germline CDR1 is SGDLS and CDR2 is YYNGEE. Trimming pared 0 bases from V and 0 bases from J, leaving 18 bases between. Full variable domain (missing parts from reference TRBV9 and TRBJ1-1): DSGVTQTPKHLITATGQRVTLRCSPRSGDLSVYWYQQSLDQGLQFLIQYYNGEERAKGNILERFSAQQFPDLHSELNLSSLELGDSALYFCASSVDIGSPTMNTEAFFGQGTRLTVV.

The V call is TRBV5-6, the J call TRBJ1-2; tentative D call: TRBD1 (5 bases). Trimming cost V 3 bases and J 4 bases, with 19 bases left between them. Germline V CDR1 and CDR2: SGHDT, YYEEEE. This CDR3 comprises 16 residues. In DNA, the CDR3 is TGTGCCAGCAGCTCGGGGGGTCGAAGAATAACCTATGGCTACACCTTC. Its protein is CASSSGGRRITYGYTF.

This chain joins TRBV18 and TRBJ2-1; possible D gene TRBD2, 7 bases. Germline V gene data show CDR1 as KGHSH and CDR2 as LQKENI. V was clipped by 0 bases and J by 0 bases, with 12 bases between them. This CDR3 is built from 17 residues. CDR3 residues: CASSPPRRGASYNEQFF. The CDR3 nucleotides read TGTGCCAGCTCACCACCCCGACGGGGGGCCTCCTACAATGAGCAGTTCTTC. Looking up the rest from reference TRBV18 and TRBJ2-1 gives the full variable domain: NAGVMQNPRHLVRRRGQEARLRCSPMKGHSHVYWYRQLPEEGLKFMVYLQKENIIDESGMPKERFSAEFPKEGPSILRIQQVVRGDSAAYFCASSPPRRGASYNEQFFGPGTRLTVL.

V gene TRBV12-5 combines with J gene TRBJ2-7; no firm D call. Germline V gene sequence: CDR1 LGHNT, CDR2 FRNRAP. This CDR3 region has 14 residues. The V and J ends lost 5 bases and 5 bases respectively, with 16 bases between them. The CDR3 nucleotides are TGTGCTAGTGGTCCCAGACTGAGTACCCACGAGCAGTACTTC. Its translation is CASGPRLSTHEQYF.

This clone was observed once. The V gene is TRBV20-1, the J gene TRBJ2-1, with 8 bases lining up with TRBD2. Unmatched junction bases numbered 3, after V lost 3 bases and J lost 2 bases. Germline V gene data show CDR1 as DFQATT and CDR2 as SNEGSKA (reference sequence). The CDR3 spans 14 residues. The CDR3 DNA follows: TGCAGTGCTAGTCGGGGGGGACCCTACAATGAGCAGTTCTTC. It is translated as CSASRGGPYNEQFF.

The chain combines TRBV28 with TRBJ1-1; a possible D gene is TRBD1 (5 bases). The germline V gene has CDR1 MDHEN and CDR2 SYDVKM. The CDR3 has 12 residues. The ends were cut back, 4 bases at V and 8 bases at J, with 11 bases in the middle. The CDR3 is CASSYRKSEAFF. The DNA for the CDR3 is TGTGCCAGCAGTTACAGGAAATCGGAAGCTTTCTTT.

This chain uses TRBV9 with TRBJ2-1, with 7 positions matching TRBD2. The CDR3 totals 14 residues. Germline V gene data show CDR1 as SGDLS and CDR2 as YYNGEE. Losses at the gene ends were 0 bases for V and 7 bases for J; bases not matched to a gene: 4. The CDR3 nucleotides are TGTGCCAGCAGCGTAGGTGGGGGGGTGAATGAGCAGTTCTTC. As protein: CASSVGGGVNEQFF.

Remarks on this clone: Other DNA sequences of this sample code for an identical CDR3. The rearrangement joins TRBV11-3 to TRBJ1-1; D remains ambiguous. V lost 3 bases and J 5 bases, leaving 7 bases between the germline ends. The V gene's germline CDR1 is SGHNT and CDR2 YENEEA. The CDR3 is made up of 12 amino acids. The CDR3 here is CASSFSGTEAFF. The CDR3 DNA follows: TGTGCCAGCAGCTTTTCGGGAACTGAAGCTTTCTTT.

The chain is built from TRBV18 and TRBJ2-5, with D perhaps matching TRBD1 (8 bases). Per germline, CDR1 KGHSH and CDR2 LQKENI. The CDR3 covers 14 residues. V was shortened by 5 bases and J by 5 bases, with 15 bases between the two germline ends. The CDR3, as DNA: TGTGCCAGCTCATCCGGACAGGGAGGGGAGACCCAGTACTTC. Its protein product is CASSSGQGGETQYF.

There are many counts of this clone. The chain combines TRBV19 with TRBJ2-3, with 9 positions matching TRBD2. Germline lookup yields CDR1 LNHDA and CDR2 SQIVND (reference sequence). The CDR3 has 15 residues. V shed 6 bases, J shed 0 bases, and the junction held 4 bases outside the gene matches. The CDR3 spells CASRRAGGSTDTQYF. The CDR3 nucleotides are TGTGCCAGTAGACGAGCGGGGGGTAGCACAGATACGCAGTATTTT.

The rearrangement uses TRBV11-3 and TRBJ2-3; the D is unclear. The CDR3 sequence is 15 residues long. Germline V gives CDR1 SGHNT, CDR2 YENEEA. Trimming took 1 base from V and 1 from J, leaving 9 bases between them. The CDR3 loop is CASSLVRQGTDTQYF. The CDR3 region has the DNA TGTGCCAGCAGCTTAGTAAGGCAGGGCACAGATACGCAGTATTTT.

The CDR3 coding sequence is TGTGCCAGCTCATCGACCGGGACAGGGGCCTACGAGCAGTACGTC. Protein product: CASSSTGTGAYEQYV. The J gene is TRBJ2-7, the V gene TRBV18, with TRBD1 matching over 10 bases. This CDR3 is built from 15 residues. V lost 5 bases and J lost 2; bases outside the gene matches: 6. Germline CDR1 reads KGHSH; CDR2 reads LQKENI.

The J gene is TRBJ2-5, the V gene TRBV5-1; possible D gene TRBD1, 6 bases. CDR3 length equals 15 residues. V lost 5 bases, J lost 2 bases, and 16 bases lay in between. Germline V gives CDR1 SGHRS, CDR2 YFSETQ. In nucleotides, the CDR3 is TGCGCCAGCAGGTCGACAGGTGTGATACAAGAGACCCAGTACTTC. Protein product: CASRSTGVIQETQYF.

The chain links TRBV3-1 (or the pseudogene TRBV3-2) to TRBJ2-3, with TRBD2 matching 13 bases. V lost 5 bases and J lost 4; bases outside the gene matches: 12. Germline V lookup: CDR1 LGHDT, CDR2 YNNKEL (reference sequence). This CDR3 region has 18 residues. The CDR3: CASSSRTSGGVVADTQYF. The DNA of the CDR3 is TGTGCCAGCAGCTCTCGGACTAGCGGGGGAGTGGTGGCAGATACGCAGTATTTT.

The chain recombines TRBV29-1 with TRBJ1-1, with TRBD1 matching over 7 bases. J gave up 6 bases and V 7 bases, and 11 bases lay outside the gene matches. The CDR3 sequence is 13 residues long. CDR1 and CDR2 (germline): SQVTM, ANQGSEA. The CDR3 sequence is CSAQLGGLAEAFF. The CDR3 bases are TGCAGCGCCCAATTAGGGGGCTTGGCTGAAGCTTTCTTT. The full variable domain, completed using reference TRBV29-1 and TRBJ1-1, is SAVISQKPSRDICQRGTSLTIQCQVDSQVTMMFWYRQQPGQSLTLIATANQGSEATYESGFVIDKFPISRPNLTFSTLTVSNMSPEDSSIYLCSAQLGGLAEAFFGQGTRLTVV.

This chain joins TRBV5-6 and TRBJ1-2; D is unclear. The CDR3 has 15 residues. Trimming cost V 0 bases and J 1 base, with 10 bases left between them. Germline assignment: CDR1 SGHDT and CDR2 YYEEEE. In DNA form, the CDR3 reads TGTGCCAGCAGCTTGGCCAGGCTCCATAACTATGGCTACACCTTC. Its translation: CASSLARLHNYGYTF.

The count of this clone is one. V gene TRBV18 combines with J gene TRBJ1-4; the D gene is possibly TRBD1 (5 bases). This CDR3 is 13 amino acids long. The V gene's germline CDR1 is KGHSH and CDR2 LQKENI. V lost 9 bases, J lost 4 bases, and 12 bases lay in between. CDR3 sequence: CASKAGFNEKLFF. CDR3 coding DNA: TGTGCCAGTAAGGCAGGGTTTAATGAAAAACTGTTTTTT.

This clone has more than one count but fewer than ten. The CDR3 is CATPSGGLNYGYTF. In nucleotides, the CDR3 is TGTGCCACTCCCTCAGGGGGCCTGAACTATGGCTACACCTTC. V and J are TRBV27 and TRBJ1-2; 8 nucleotides agree with TRBD1. The CDR3 consists of 14 residues. With V trimmed by 10 bases and J by 2 bases, 9 bases remained unmatched. CDR1 and CDR2 (germline): MNHEY, SMNVEV (reference sequence).

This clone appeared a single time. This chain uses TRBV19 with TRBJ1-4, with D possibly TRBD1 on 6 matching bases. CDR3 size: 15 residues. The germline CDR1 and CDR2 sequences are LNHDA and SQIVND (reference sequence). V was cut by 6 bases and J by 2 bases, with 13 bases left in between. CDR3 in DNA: TGTGCCAGTAGACCCAACAGGGCTACTAATGAAAAACTGTTTTTT. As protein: CASRPNRATNEKLFF.

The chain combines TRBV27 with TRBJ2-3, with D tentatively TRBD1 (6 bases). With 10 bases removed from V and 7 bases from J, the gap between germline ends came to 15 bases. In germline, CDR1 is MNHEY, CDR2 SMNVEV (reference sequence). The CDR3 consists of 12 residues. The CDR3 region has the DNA TGTGCCACCGCTAGCCGGGACAATACGCAGTATTTT. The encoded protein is CATASRDNTQYF.

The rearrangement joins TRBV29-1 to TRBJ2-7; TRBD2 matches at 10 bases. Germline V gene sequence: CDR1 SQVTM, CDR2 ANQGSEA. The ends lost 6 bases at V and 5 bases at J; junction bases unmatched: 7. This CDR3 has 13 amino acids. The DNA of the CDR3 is TGCAGCGTCGAAAGCGGGGGGGCCAACGAGCAGTACTTC. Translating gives CSVESGGANEQYF.

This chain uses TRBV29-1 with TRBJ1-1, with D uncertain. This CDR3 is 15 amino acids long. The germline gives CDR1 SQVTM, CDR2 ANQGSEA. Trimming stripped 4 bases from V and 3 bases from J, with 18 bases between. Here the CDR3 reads CSVGGKSEEDTEAFF. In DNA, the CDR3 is TGCAGCGTTGGGGGAAAGTCGGAGGAGGACACTGAAGCTTTCTTT. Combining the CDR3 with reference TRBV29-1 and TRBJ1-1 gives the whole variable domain SAVISQKPSRDICQRGTSLTIQCQVDSQVTMMFWYRQQPGQSLTLIATANQGSEATYESGFVIDKFPISRPNLTFSTLTVSNMSPEDSSIYLCSVGGKSEEDTEAFFGQGTRLTVV.

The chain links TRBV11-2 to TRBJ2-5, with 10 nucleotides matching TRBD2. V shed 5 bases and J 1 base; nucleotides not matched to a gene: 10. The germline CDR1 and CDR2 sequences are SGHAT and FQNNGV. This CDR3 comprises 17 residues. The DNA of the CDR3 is TGTGCCAGCAGCATGAAGGGACTAGCGTTTTTCCAAGAGACCCAGTACTTC. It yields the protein CASSMKGLAFFQETQYF. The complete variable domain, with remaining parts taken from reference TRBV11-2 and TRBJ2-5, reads EAGVAQSPRYKIIEKRQSVAFWCNPISGHATLYWYQQILGQGPKLLIQFQNNGVVDDSQLPKDRFSAERLKGVDSTLKIQPAKLEDSAVYLCASSMKGLAFFQETQYFGPGTRLLVL.

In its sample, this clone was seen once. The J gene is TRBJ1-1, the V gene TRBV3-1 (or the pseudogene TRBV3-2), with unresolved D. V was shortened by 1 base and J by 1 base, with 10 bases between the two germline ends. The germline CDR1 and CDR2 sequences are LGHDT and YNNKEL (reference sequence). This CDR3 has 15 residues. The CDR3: CASSQGLPGNTEAFF. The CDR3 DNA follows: TGTGCCAGCAGCCAAGGACTACCAGGGAACACTGAAGCTTTCTTT.

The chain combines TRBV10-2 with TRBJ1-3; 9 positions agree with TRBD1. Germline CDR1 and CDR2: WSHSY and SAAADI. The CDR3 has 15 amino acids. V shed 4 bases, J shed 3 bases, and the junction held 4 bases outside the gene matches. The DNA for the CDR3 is TGCGCCAGCAGTGGAGGGGGACAGGGTGGAAACACCATATATTTT. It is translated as CASSGGGQGGNTIYF.

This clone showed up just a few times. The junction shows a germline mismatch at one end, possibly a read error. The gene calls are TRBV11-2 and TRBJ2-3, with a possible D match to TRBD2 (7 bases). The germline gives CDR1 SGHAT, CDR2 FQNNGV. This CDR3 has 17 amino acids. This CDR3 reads CASTLASRWGGGDTQYF. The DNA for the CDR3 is TGTGCCAGCACCTTAGCATCTAGGTGGGGGGGCGGAGATACGCAGTATTTT.